This TCR beta chain was obtained from a study of control samples from healthy donors and cancer patients. The CDR3 consists of 15 residues. Looked up from germline, CDR1 is MGHRA and CDR2 is YSYEKL. The germline V and J ends were trimmed by 0 bases and 5 bases, with 10 bases remaining between them. Some clones are missing from TCRdb's copy, which holds only in-frame ones; the method was immunoSEQ multiplex PCR. The table shows fewer than 60,000 clones, with around 87% occurring only once. This clonotype was sampled from an older woman with lung cancer. The sequenced sample consisted of PBMCs. The genes are TRBV4-1 and TRBJ1-4; D is unclear. Here the CDR3 reads CASSQDRVPNEKLFF. The CDR3 nucleotides are TGCGCCAGCAGCCAAGACAGAGTGCCAAATGAAAAACTGTTTTTT.